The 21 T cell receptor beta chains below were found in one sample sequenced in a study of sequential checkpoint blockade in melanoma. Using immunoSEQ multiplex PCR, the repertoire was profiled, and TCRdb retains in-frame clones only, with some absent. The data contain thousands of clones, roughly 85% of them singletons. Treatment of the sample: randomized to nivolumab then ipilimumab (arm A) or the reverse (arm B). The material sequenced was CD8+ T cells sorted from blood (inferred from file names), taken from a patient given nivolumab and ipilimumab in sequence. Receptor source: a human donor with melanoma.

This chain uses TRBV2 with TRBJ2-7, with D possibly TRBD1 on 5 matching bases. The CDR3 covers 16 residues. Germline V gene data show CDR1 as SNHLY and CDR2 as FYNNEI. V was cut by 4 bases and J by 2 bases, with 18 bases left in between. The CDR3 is CASSGGPGPLTYEQYF. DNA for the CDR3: TGTGCCAGCAGTGGGGGCCCAGGCCCACTTACCTACGAGCAGTACTTC. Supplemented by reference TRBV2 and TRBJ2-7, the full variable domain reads EPEVTQTPSHQVTQMGQEVILRCVPISNHLYFYWYRQILGQKVEFLVSFYNNEISEKSEIFDDQFSVERPDGSNFTLKIRSTKLEDSAMYFCASSGGPGPLTYEQYFGPGTRLTVT.

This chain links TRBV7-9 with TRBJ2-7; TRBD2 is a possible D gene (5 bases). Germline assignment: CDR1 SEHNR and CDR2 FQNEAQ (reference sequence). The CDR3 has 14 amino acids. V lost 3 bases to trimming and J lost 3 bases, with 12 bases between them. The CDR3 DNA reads TGTGCCAGCAGCTTGGGAGAAAGGAACTACGAGCAGTACTTC. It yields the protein CASSLGERNYEQYF.

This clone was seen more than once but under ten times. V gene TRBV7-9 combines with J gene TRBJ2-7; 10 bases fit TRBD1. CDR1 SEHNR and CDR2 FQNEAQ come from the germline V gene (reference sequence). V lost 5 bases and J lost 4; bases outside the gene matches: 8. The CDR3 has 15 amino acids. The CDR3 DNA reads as TGTGCCAGCAGCCCAGTCGTGGACAGGGGGTACGAGCAGTACTTC. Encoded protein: CASSPVVDRGYEQYF.

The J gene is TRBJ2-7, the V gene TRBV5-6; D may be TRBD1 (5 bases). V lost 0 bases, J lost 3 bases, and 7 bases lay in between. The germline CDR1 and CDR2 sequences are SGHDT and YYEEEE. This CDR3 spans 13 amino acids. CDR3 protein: CASSLEGYYEQYF. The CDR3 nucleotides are TGTGCCAGCAGCTTGGAGGGGTACTACGAGCAGTACTTC. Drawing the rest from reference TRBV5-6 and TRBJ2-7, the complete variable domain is DAGVTQSPTHLIKTRGQQVTLRCSPKSGHDTVSWYQQALGQGPQFIFQYYEEEERQRGNFPDRFSGHQFPNYSSELNVNALLLGDSALYLCASSLEGYYEQYFGPGTRLTVT.

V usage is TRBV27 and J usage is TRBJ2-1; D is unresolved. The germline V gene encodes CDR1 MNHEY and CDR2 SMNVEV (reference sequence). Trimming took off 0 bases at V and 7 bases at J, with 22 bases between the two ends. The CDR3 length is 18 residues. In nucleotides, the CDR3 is TGTGCCAGCAGTTTATCGGAAGCGACTTCCTTAAATCGGAATGAGCAGTTCTTC. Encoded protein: CASSLSEATSLNRNEQFF.

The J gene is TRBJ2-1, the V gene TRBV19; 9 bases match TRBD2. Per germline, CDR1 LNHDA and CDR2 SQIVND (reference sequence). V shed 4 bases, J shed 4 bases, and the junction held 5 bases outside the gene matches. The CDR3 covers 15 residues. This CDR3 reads CASSKTSGDYNEQFF. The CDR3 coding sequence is TGTGCCAGTAGTAAGACTAGCGGAGATTACAATGAGCAGTTCTTC.

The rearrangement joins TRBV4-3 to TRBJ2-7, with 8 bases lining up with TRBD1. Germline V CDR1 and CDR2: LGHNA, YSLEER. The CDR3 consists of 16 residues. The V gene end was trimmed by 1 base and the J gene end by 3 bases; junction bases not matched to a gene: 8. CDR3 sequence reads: CASSQGLADRGYEQYF. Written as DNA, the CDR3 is TGCGCCAGCAGCCAAGGTCTGGCCGACAGGGGCTACGAGCAGTACTTC.

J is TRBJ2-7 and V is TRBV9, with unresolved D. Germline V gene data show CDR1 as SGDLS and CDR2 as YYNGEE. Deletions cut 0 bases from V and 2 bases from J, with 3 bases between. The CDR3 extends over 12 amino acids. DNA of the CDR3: TGTGCCAGCAGCGTAGTAGCCTACGAGCAGTACTTC. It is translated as CASSVVAYEQYF.

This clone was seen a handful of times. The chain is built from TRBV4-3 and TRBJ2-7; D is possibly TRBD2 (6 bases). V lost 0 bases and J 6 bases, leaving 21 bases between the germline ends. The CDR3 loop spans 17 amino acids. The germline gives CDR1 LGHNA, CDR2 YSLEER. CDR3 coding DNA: TGCGCCAGCAGCCAAGAGACGAGCGGGCCGCACCAGGGCGAGCAGTACTTC. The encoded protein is CASSQETSGPHQGEQYF.

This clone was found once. The CDR3 DNA is TGTGCCAGCAGTACGCCCGGGACTAGGAGAGGCGGGGAGCTGTTTTTT. Translation: CASSTPGTRRGGELFF. V usage is TRBV27 and J usage is TRBJ2-2, with 8 bases fitting TRBD2. Germline V gives CDR1 MNHEY, CDR2 SMNVEV (reference sequence). Trimming cost V 5 bases and J 7 bases; bases outside gene matches: 12. The CDR3 extends over 16 amino acids.

This chain's CDR3 is CASSFRGRDRDEGYTF. CDR3 DNA: TGTGCCAGCAGCTTCCGGGGAAGGGACAGGGATGAAGGCTACACCTTC. The V call is TRBV7-9, the J call TRBJ1-2; TRBD1 aligns across 9 bases. The CDR3 covers 16 residues. The V segment lost 3 bases and the J segment 8 bases; nucleotides outside the gene matches: 13. Germline CDR1 is SEHNR and CDR2 is FQNEAQ (reference sequence).

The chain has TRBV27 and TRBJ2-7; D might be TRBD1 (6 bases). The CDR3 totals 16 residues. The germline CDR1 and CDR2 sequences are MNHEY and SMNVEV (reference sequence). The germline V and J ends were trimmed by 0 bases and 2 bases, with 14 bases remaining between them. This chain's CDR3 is CASSLSKGVKTYEQYF. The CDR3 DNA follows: TGTGCCAGCAGTTTATCGAAGGGGGTTAAAACCTACGAGCAGTACTTC.

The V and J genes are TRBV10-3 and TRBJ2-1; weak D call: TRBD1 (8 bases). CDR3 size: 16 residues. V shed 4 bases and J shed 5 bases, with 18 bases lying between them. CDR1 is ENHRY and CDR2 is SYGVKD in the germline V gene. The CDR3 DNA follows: TGTGCCATCAGTGGACCGACAGGGGCGGGGGACAATGAGCAGTTCTTC. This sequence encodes CAISGPTGAGDNEQFF.

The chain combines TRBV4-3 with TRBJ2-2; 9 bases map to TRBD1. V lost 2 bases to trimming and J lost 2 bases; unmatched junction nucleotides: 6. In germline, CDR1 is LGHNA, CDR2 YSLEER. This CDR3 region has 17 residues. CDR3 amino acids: CASSQRTGGENTGELFF. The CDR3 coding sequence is TGCGCCAGCAGCCAACGTACAGGGGGCGAAAACACCGGGGAGCTGTTTTTT.

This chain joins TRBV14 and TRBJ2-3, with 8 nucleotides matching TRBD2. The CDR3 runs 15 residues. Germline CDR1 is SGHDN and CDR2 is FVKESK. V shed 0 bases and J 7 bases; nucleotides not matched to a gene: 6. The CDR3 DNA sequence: TGTGCCAGCAGCCAAGAGACGGGAGGGTTGAATACGCAGTATTTT. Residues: CASSQETGGLNTQYF.

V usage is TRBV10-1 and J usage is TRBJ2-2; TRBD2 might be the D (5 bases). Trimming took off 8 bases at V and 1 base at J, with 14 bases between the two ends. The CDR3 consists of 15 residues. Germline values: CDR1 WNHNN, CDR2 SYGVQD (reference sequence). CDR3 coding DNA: TGCGCCAGCCCAGTTGGCGGGTTGAACACCGGGGAGCTGTTTTTT. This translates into CASPVGGLNTGELFF.

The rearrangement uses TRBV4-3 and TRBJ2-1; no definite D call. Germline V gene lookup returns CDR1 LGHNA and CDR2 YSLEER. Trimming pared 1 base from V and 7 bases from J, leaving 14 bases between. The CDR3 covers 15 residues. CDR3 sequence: CASSQVSYRVNEQFF. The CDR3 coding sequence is TGCGCCAGCAGCCAAGTAAGTTACAGAGTAAATGAGCAGTTCTTC.

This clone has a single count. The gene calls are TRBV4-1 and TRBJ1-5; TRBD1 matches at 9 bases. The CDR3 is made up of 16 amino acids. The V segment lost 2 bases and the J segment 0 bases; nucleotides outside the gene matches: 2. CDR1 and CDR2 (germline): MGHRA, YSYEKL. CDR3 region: CASSQKDRGSNQPQHF. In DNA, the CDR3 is TGCGCCAGCAGCCAAAAGGACAGGGGTAGCAATCAGCCCCAGCATTTT.

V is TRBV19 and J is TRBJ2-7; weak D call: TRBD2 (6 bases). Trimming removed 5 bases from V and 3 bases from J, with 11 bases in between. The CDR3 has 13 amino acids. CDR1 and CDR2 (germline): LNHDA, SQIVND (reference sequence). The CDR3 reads CASSFGLNYEQYF. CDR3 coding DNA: TGTGCCAGTAGTTTCGGACTAAACTACGAGCAGTACTTC.

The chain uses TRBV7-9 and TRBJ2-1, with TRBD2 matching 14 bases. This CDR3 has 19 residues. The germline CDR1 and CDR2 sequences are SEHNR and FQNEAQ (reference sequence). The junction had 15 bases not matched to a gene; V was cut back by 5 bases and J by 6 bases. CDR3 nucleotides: TGTGCCAGCAGCCACCCGGGACTAGCGGGAGTACCGGTGGGCAATGAGCAGTTCTTC. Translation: CASSHPGLAGVPVGNEQFF. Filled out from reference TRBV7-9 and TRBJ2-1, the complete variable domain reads DTGVSQNPRHKITKRGQNVTFRCDPISEHNRLYWYRQTLGQGPEFLTYFQNEAQLEKSRLLSDRFSAERPKGSFSTLEIQRTEQGDSAMYLCASSHPGLAGVPVGNEQFFGPGTRLTVL.

In nucleotides, the CDR3 is TGCGCCAGCAGCCAAGGGGGCAGGGGTTTAGAGACCCAGTACTTC. Translation gives CASSQGGRGLETQYF. This rearrangement joins TRBV4-3 to TRBJ2-5; possible D gene TRBD1, 6 bases. Trimming cost V 1 base and J 4 bases, with 13 bases left between them. The length of the CDR3 is 15 residues. Germline CDR1 and CDR2: LGHNA and YSLEER.